This TCR beta chain was found in a study of blood T cell repertoires in COVID-19. V lost 1 base to trimming and J lost 4 bases, with 5 bases between them. The germline CDR1 and CDR2 sequences are SGHDT and YYEEEE. The CDR3 consists of 12 residues. Two negative PCRs, clearance, or symptom resolution characterized the recovered Cohort 3 donors. The table came from immunoSEQ multiplex PCR; TCRdb's copy has only in-frame clones and leaves some out. The table has fewer than 400,000 clones, around nine tenths seen once; the top ten hold less than 2%. This receptor was taken from a woman aged 25-40 years who had recovered from COVID-19. The chain is built from TRBV5-6 and TRBJ1-2; D is uncertain. Sequencing input: PBMCs or T cells enriched from blood (not recorded which). CDR3 region: CASSLPLYGYTF. CDR3 bases: TGTGCCAGCAGCTTGCCCCTCTATGGCTACACCTTC.